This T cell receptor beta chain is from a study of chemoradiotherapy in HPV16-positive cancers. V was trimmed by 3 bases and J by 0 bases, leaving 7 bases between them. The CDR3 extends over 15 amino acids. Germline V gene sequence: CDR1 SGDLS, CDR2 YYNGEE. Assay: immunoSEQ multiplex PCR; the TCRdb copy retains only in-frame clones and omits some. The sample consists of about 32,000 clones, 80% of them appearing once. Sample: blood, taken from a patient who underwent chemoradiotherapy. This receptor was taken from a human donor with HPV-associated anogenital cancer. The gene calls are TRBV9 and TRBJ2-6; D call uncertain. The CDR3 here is CASSATPSGANVLTF. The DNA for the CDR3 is TGTGCCAGCAGCGCCACACCCTCTGGGGCCAACGTCCTGACTTTC. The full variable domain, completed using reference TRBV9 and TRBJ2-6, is DSGVTQTPKHLITATGQRVTLRCSPRSGDLSVYWYQQSLDQGLQFLIQYYNGEERAKGNILERFSAQQFPDLHSELNLSSLELGDSALYFCASSATPSGANVLTFGAGSRLTVL.